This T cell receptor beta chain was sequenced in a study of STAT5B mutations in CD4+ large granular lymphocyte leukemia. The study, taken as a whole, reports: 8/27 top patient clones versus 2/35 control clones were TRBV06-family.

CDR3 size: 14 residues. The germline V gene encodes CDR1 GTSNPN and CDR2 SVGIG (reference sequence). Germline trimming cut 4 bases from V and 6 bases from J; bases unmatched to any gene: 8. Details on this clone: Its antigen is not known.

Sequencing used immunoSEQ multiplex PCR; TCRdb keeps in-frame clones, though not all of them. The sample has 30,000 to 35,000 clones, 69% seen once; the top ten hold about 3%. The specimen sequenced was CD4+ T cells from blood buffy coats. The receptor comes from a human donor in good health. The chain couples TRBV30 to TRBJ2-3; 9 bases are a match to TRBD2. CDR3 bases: TGTGCCTGGACCGGGAGCCTAGCGGGGGATACGCAGTATTTT. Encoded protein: CAWTGSLAGDTQYF.